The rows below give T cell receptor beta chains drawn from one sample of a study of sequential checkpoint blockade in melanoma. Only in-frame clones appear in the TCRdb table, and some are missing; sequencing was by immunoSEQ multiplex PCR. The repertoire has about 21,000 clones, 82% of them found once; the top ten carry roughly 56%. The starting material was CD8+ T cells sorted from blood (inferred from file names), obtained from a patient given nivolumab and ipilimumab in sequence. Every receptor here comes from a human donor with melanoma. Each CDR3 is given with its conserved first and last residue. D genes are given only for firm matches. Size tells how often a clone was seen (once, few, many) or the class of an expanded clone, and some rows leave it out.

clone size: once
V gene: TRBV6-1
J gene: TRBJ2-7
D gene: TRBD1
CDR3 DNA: TGTGCCAGCAGTACCGGGACAGGGGCGTGGTACGAGCAGTACTTC
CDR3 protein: CASSTGTGAWYEQYF

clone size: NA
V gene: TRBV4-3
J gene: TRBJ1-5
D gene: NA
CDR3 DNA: TGCGCCAGCAGCCAAGATAGGCCCCGGGATATTGCTTTTCACGGGCAGCCCCAGCATTTT
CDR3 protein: CASSQDRPRDIAFHGQPQHF

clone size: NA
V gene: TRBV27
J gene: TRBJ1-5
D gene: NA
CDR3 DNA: TGTGCCAGCAGTTTTTCAGACAATCAGCCCCAGCATTTT
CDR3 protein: CASSFSDNQPQHF

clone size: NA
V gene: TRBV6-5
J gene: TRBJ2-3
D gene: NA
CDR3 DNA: TGTGCCAGCAAAAAGGGGGGGACGCAGTATTTT
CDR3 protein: CASKKGGTQYF

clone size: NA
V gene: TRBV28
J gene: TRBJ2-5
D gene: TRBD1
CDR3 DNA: TGTGCCAGCAGGGCCGGACAGGGTCAACAAGAGACCCAGTACTTC
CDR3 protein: CASRAGQGQQETQYF

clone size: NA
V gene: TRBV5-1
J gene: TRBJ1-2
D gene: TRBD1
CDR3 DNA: TGCGCCAGCAGCCCGGGACAGAGTCATGGCTACACCTTC
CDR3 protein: CASSPGQSHGYTF

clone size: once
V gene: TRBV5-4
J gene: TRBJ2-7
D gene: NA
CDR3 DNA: TGTGCCAGCAGCTTGGCGGCAGGGTCAACCTACGAGCAGTACTTC
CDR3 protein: CASSLAAGSTYEQYF

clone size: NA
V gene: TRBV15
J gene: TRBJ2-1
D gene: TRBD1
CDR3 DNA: TGTGCCACCAGCAGCCCTGGGACAGGAATATACAATGAGCAGTTCTTC
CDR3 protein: CATSSPGTGIYNEQFF

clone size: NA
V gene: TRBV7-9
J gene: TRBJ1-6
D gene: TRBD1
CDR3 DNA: TGTGCCAGCAGCACAGGGGGAATGGAGAATTCACCCCTCCACTTT
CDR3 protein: CASSTGGMENSPLHF

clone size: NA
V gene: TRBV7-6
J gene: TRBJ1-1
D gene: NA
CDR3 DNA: TGTGCCAGCAGCCCGGGGTTTCTGGCTGAAGCTTTCTTT
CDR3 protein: CASSPGFLAEAFF

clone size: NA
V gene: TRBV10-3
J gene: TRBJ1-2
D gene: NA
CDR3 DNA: TGTGCCATCAGTGATTCAGGGGTCTCCCCCTATGGCTACACCTTC
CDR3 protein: CAISDSGVSPYGYTF

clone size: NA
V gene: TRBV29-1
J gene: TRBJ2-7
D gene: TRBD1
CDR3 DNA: TGCAGCGCCAGACAGGGGGCCTACGAGCAGTACTTC
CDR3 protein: CSARQGAYEQYF

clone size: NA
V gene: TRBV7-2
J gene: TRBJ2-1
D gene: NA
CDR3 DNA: TGTGCCAGCAGCGGGGACAAACCTTATGAGCAGTTCTTC
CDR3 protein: CASSGDKPYEQFF

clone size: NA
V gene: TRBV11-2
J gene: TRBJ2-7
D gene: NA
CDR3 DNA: TGTGCCAGCAGTTTGCGGGGGCCAGGTTACGAGCAGTACTTC
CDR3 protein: CASSLRGPGYEQYF

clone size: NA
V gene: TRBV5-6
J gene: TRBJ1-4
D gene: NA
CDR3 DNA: TGTGCCAGCAGCCAGGGCCCAAATGAAAAACTGTTTTTT
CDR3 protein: CASSQGPNEKLFF

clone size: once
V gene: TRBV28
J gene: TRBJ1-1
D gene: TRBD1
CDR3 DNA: TGTGCCAGCAGCTATACAGGGGAAGCTGAAGCTTTCTTT
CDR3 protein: CASSYTGEAEAFF

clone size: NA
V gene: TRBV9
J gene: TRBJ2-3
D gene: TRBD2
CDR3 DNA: TGTGCCAGCAGCGCGCTAGCGGGGGGGAGCGCAGATACGCAGTATTTT
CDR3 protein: CASSALAGGSADTQYF

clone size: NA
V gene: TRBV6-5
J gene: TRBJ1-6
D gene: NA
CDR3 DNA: TGTGCCAGCAGTTACGGCGGGGAGAATTCACCCCTCCACTTT
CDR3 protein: CASSYGGENSPLHF

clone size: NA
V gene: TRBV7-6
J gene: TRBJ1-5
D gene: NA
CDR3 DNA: TGTGCCAGCAGCCGAGAGGCGGGGGGAAGCAGGAAGCCCCAGCATTTT
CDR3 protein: CASSREAGGSRKPQHF

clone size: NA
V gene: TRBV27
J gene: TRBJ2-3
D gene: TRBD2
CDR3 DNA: TGTGCCAGCAGTCCTGGGGGGGGTCCTAGCACAGATACGCAGTATTTT
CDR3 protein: CASSPGGGPSTDTQYF

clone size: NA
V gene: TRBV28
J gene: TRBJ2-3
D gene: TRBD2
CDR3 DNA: TGTGCCAGCAGTTTGCGGGGGTTGGCAGATACGCAGTATTTT
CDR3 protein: CASSLRGLADTQYF

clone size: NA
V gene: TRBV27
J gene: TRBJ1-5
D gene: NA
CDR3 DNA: TGTGCCAGCAGCGCGACAGGACTTAATCAGCCCCAGCATTTT
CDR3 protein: CASSATGLNQPQHF